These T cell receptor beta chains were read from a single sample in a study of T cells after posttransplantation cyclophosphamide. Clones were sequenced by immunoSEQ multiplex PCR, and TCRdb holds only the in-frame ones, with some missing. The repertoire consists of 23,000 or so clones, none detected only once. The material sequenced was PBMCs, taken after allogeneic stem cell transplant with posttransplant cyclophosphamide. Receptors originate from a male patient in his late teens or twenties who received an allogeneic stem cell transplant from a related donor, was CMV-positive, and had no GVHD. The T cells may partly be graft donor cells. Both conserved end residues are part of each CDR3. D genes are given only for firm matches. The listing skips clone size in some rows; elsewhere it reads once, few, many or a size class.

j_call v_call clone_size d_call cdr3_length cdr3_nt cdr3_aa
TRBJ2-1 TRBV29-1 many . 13 TGCAGCGGGTGGGGGGGCCCTGTTAATGAGCAGTTCTTC CSGWGGPVNEQFF
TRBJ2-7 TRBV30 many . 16 TGTGCCTGGAGTAACATCCGAGCGGAAGACCCCTACGAGCAGTACTTC CAWSNIRAEDPYEQYF
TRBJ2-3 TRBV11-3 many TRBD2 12 TGTGCCAGCAGCTCCGGGGGGGATACGCAGTATTTT CASSSGGDTQYF
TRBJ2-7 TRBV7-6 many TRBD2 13 TGTGCCAGCAGCGAAAGACTAGCTTACGAGCAGTACTTC CASSERLAYEQYF
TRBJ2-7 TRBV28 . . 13 TGTGCCAGCAGTTTTCCCACGGACTACGAGCAGTACTTC CASSFPTDYEQYF
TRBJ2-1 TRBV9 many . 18 TGTGCCAGCAGGGAATCCCTAGCTGGGGGGAGCTCCTACAATGAGCAGTTCTTC CASRESLAGGSSYNEQFF
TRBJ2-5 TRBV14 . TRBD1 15 TGTGCCAGCAGCCAAGAGAGACAGGGGTTGGAGACCCAGTACTTC CASSQERQGLETQYF
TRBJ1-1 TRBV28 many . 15 TGTGCCAGCAGCAAAACCGGGGGGGTGAACACTGAAGCTTTCTTT CASSKTGGVNTEAFF
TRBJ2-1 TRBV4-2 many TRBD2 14 TGTGCCAGCAGCGGGACTAGCGTTTACAATGAGCAGTTCTTC CASSGTSVYNEQFF
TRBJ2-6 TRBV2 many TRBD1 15 TGTGCCAGCACCCGAGACAGGGCTGGGGCCAACGTCCTGACTTTC CASTRDRAGANVLTF
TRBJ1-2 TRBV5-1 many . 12 TGCGCCAGCAGCTTGGCCGGGTATGGCTACACCTTC CASSLAGYGYTF
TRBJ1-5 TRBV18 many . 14 TGTGCCAGCTCACCTTCGGTCGGCAATCAGCCCCAGCATTTT CASSPSVGNQPQHF
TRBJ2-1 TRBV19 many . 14 TGTGCCAGTAGTACCCAGGGGATCTACAATGAGCAGTTCTTC CASSTQGIYNEQFF
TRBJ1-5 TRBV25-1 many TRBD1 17 TGTGCCAGCAGTGAAGAGGGGACAGCCCGTAGCAATCAGCCCCAGCATTTT CASSEEGTARSNQPQHF
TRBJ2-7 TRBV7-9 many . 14 TGTGCCAGCAGCTCAAAGCCCCACAGTTACGAGCAGTACTTC CASSSKPHSYEQYF
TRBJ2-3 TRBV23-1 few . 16 TGCGCCAGCAGTCATACCGGGACGGGACACACAGATACGCAGTATTTT CASSHTGTGHTDTQYF
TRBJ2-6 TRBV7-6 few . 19 TGTGCCAGCAGCTTAGGCTGGGGGGTCGGGGGCTCTGGGGCCAACGTCCTGACTTTC CASSLGWGVGGSGANVLTF
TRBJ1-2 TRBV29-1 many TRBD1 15 TGCAGCGTCCTAGGCCGGGACAGGGGAGTCTATGGCTACACCTTC CSVLGRDRGVYGYTF
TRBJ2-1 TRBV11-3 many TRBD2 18 TGTGCCAGCAGCCCCGGGTGGGTAGCGGGGAGCTCCTACAATGAGCAGTTCTTC CASSPGWVAGSSYNEQFF
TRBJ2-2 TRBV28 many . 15 TGTGCCAGCAGTTACGCAGGATCGAACACCGGGGAGCTGTTTTTT CASSYAGSNTGELFF
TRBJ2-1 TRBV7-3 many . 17 TGTGCCAGCAGCTTAAAATCGCACAGGGAGTCCTACAATGAGCAGTTCTTC CASSLKSHRESYNEQFF
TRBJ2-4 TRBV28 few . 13 TGTGCCAGCAGTGTCGATGGGGCCAACATTCAGTACTTC CASSVDGANIQYF
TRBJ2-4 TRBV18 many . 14 TGTGCCAGCTCAGAGAGCGGGGCCAAAAACATTCAGTACTTC CASSESGAKNIQYF
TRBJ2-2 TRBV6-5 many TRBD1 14 TGTGCCAGCAGGGGGACAGGGAACACCGGGGAGCTGTTTTTT CASRGTGNTGELFF
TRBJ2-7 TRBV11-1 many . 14 TGTGCCAGCAGGGATCCAGGGGTTTCCTACGAGCAGTACTTC CASRDPGVSYEQYF
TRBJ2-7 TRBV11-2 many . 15 TGTGCCAGCAGTCTCATCCCCGAGGGAGTGCACGAGCAGTACTTC CASSLIPEGVHEQYF
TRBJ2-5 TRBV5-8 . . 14 TGTGCCAGCAGCTTGGGGGACATCCAAGAGACCCAGTACTTC CASSLGDIQETQYF
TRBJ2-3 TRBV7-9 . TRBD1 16 TGTGCCAGCAGCTCAACCGGGACAGGGGGCACAGATACGCAGTATTTT CASSSTGTGGTDTQYF
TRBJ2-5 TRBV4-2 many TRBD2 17 TGTGCCAGCAGCCAAGATCCCGCGGGGGGTACCCAAGAGACCCAGTACTTC CASSQDPAGGTQETQYF
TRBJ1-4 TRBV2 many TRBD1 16 TGTGCCAGCAGTGAAGGAGTCTGGACAGGCGATGAAAAACTGTTTTTT CASSEGVWTGDEKLFF
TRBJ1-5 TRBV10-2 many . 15 TGCGCCAGCAGTAAATACAACAGGGAAGGTCAGCCCCAGCATTTT CASSKYNREGQPQHF
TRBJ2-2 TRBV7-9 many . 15 TGTGCCAGCAGCGAAAAGACAAGGATCACCGGGGAGCTGTTTTTT CASSEKTRITGELFF
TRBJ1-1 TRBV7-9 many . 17 TGTGCCAGCAGCTTAAGGGTTGGCAGGGGATTGAACACTGAAGCTTTCTTT CASSLRVGRGLNTEAFF
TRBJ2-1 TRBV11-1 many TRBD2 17 TGTGCCAGCAGGTTCAACAGGGGACTAGCGGATGACAATGAGCAGTTCTTC CASRFNRGLADDNEQFF
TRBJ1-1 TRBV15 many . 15 TGTGCCACCAGCAGAGATCGGCGACTGGGCACTGAAGCTTTCTTT CATSRDRRLGTEAFF
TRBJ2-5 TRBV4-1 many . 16 TGCGCCAGCAGCCTCAAATGGCCCCGCGGGCAAGAGACCCAGTACTTC CASSLKWPRGQETQYF
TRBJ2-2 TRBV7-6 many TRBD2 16 TGTGCCAGCAGCTCATTAGCGGGAGCGGGCACCGGGGAGCTGTTTTTT CASSSLAGAGTGELFF
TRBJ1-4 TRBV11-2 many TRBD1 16 TGTGCCAGCAGCTTAGTCCCGACAGGGGGGTTTGAAAAACTGTTTTTT CASSLVPTGGFEKLFF
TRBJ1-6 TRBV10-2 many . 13 TGCGCCAGCACGGGCAGGGATAATTCACCCCTCCACTTT CASTGRDNSPLHF
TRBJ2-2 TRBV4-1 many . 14 TGCGCCAGAGCTGGGGCTATAAACACCGGGGAGCTGTTTTTT CARAGAINTGELFF